This entry is about one T cell receptor (beta chain). The CDR3 sequence is 15 residues long. V was cut by 11 bases and J by 2 bases, with 19 bases left in between. Germline loops: CDR1 LNHDA, CDR2 SQIVND (reference sequence). The repertoire was sequenced with immunoSEQ multiplex PCR; TCRdb's copy has only in-frame clones and lacks some. The sample yields about 1.1 million clones, about 72% seen once. This sample stems from a study of shared clonotypes between healthy human individuals. Study summary: Ranging from 18 to 49 in age, donors were a couple of women and a few men.

The sample comprised memory CD4+ T cells from PBMCs. Sample subset: CD45RA-negative fraction. The J gene is TRBJ1-5, the V gene TRBV19; D unresolved. This clonotype originated in a man between 18 and 29 years old in good health. Some clones in this sample may be carry-over from other donors' samples. The CDR3 spells CASHRGDARNQPQHF. The CDR3 coding sequence is TGTGCCTCCCACCGCGGGGATGCGCGCAATCAGCCCCAGCATTTT.